This record looks at one T cell receptor beta chain sequence and its context. TCRdb's table, derived via immunoSEQ multiplex PCR, lists solely in-frame clones and lacks some. The sample shows around 23,000 clones, approximately 92% of them seen only once. This sample is drawn from a study of T cell changes during pregnancy in multiple sclerosis. This material consisted of CD8+ T cells from peripheral blood mononuclear cells, taken in the third trimester of pregnancy. The receptor was isolated from a female donor with multiple sclerosis, enrolled in a pregnancy study.

The CDR3 loop reads CASSYGGADTEAFF. The CDR3 DNA reads as TGTGCCAGCAGTTATGGGGGGGCGGACACTGAAGCTTTCTTT. The chain uses TRBV6-6 and TRBJ1-1, with a tentative D call TRBD1 (6 bases). Trimming took 3 bases from V and 3 from J, leaving 11 bases between them. The CDR3 loop spans 14 amino acids. Germline V CDR1 and CDR2: MNHNY, SVGAGI (reference sequence).